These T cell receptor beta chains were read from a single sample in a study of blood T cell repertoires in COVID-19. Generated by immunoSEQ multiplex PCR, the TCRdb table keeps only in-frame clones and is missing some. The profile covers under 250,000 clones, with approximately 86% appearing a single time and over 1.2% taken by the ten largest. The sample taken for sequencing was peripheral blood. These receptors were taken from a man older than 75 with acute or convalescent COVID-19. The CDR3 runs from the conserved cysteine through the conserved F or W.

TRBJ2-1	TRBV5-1	CASSSQGAGRQYNEQFF
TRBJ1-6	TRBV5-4	CASSLGGSSYNSPLHF
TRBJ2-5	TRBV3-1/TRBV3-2	CASSRGQGWSETQYF
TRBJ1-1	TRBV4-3	CASSRETGAVNTEAFF
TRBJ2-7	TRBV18	CASSSGQGMFEQYF
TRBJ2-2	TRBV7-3	CASSPQGAGTGELFF
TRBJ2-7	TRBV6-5	CASSPRTGVYEQYF
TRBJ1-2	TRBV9	CASSAGGNDGYTF
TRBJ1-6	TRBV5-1	CASSLGQGGNSPLHF
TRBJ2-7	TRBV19	CASSITGIPYEQYF
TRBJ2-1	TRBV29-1	CSVEPLSEQFF
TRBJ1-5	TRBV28	CASSLWSDRGSQPQHF
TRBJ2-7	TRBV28	CASSRPGQGLYEQYF
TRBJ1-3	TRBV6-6	CASRDWSRQAGNTIYF
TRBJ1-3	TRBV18	CASSPTGSTIYF
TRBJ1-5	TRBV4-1	CASSQDLQGSRQPQHF
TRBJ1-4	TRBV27	CASSFRTDSGNEKLFF
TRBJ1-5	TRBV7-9	CASSLTVNQPQHF
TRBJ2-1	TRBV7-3	CASSSTQGAGNEQFF
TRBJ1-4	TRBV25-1	CASSERSGGGEKLFF
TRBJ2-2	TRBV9	CASSVGLAGVRTGELFF
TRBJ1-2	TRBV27	CASSFLGGNYGYTF